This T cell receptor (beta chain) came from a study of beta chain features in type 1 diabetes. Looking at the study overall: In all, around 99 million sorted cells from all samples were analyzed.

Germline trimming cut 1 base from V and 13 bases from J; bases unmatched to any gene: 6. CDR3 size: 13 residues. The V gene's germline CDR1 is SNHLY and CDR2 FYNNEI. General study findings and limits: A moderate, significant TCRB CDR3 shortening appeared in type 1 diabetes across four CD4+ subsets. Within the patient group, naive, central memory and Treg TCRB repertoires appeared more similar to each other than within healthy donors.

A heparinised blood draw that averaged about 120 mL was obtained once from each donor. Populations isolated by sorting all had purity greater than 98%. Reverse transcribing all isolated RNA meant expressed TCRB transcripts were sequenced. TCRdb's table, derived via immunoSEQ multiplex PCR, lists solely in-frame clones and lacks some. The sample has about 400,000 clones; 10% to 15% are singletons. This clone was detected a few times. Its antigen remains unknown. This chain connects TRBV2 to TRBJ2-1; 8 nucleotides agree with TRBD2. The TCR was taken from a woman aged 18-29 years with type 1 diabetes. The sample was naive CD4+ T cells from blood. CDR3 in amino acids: CASSEGYSGSQFF. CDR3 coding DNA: TGTGCCAGCAGTGAAGGATACAGCGGGAGCCAGTTCTTC.